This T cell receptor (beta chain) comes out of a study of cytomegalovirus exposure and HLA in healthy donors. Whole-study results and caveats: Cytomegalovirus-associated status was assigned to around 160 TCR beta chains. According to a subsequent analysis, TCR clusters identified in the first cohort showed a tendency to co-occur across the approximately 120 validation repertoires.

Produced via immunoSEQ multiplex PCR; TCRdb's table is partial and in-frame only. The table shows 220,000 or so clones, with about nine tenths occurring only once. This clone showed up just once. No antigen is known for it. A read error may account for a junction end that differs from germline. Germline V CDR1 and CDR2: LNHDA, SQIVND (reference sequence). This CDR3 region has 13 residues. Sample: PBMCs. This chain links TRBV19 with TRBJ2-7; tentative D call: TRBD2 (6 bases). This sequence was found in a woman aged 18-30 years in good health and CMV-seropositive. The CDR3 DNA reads TGTGCCAGTAGTATAGATCTTCGCGGGAAGGCTTTTTTC. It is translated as CASSIDLRGKAFF.